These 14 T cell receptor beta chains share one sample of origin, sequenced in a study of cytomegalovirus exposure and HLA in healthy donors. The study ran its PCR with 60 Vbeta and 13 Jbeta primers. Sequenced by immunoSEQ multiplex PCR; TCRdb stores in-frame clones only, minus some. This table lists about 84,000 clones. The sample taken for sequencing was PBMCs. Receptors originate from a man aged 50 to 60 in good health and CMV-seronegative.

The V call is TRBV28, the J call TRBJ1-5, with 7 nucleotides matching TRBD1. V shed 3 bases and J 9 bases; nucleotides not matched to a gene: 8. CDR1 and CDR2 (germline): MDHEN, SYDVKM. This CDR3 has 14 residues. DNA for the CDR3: TGTGCCAGCAGTTTGGGGACAGCGTTATGGCCCCAGCATTTT. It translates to CASSLGTALWPQHF.

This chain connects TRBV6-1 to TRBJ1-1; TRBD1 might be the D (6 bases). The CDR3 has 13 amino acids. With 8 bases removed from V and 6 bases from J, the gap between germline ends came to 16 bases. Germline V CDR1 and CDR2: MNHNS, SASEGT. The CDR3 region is CASRGRGGSEAFF. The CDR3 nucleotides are TGTGCCAGCCGGGGGAGGGGGGGCTCTGAAGCTTTCTTT.

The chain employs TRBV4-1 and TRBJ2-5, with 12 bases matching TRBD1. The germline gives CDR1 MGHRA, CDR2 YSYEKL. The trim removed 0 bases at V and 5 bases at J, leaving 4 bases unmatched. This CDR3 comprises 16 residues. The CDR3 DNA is TGCGCCAGCAGCCAAGAGGGGACAGGGGGCGTTGAGACCCAGTACTTC. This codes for CASSQEGTGGVETQYF.

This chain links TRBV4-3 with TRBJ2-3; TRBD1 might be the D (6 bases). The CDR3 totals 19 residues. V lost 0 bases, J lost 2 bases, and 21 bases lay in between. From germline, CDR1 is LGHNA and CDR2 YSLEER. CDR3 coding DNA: TGCGCCAGCAGCCAAGATTTCAGGGGCAAGGGGCCTTACACAGATACGCAGTATTTT. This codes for CASSQDFRGKGPYTDTQYF.

The CDR3 is CASSATGQGAYNEQFF. CDR3 DNA: TGTGCCAGCAGCGCTACGGGACAGGGGGCCTACAATGAGCAGTTCTTC. This chain connects TRBV5-4 to TRBJ2-1; 11 bases are a match to TRBD1. The CDR3 runs 16 residues. CDR1 and CDR2 (germline): SGHNT, YYREEE (reference sequence). The trim removed 4 bases at V and 2 bases at J, leaving 5 bases unmatched. Full variable domain (missing parts from reference TRBV5-4 and TRBJ2-1): ETGVTQSPTHLIKTRGQQVTLRCSSQSGHNTVSWYQQALGQGPQFIFQYYREEENGRGNFPPRFSGLQFPNYSSELNVNALELDDSALYLCASSATGQGAYNEQFFGPGTRLTVL.

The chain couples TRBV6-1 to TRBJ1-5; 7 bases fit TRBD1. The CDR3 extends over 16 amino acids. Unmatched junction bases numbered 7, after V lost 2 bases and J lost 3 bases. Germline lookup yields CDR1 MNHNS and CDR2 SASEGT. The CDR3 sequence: CASSEWWDRTNQPQHF. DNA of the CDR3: TGTGCCAGCAGTGAATGGTGGGACAGAACCAATCAGCCCCAGCATTTT.

CDR3 in DNA: TGTGCCAGCACGAGCGCGACTAGCGGGGGATCCTACAATGAGCAGTTCTTC. Translation: CASTSATSGGSYNEQFF. This sequence joins TRBV28 and TRBJ2-1; 12 nucleotides align to TRBD2. Per the germline V gene, CDR1 is MDHEN and CDR2 is SYDVKM. This CDR3 has 17 residues. V gave up 7 bases and J gave up 1 base; unmatched junction bases: 8. The variable domain in full, completed from reference TRBV28 and TRBJ2-1, reads DVKVTQSSRYLVKRTGEKVFLECVQDMDHENMFWYRQDPGLGLRLIYFSYDVKMKEKGDIPEGYSVSREKKERFSLILESASTNQTSMYLCASTSATSGGSYNEQFFGPGTRLTVL.

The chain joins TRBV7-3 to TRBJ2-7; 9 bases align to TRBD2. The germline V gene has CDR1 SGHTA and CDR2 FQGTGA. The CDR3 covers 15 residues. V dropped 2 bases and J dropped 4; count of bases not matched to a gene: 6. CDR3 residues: CASSLRSGGSYEQYF. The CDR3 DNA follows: TGTGCCAGCAGCTTACGGAGCGGGGGGAGTTACGAGCAGTACTTC.

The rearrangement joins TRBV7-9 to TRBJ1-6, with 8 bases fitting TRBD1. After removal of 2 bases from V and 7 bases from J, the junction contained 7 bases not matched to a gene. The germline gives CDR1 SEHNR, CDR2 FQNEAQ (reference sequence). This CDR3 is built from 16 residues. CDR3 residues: CASSLPRDRPNSPLHF. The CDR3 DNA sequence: TGTGCCAGCAGCTTACCCCGGGACAGGCCGAATTCACCCCTCCACTTT.

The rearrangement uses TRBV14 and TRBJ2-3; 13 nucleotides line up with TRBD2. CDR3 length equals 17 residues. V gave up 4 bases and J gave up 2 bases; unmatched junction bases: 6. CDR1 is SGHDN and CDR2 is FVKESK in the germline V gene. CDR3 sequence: CASSPRLAGGITDTQYF. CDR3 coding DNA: TGTGCCAGCAGCCCGCGACTAGCGGGGGGAATCACAGATACGCAGTATTTT.

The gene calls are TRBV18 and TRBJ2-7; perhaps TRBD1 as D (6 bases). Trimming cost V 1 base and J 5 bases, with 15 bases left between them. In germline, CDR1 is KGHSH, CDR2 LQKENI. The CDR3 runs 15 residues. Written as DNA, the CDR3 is TGTGCCAGCTCACCACGGACAGTCGCGCTCCACGAGCAGTACTTC. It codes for CASSPRTVALHEQYF.

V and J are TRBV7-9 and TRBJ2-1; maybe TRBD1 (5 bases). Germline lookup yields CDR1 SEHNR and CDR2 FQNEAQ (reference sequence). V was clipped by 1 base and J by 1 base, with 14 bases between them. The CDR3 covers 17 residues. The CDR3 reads CASSLGGRPRSYNEQFF. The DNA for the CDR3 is TGTGCCAGCAGCTTAGGGGGCCGACCTCGGTCCTACAATGAGCAGTTCTTC.

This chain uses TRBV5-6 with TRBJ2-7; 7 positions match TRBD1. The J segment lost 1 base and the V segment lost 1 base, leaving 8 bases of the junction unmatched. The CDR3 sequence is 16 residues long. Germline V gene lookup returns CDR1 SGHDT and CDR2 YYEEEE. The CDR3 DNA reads TGTGCCAGCAGCTTGTTTGTCGGGACAGCATCCTACGAGCAGTACTTC. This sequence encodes CASSLFVGTASYEQYF.

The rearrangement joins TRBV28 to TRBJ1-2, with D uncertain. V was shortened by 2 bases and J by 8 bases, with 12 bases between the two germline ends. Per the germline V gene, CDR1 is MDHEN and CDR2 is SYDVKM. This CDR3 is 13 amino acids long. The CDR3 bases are TGTGCCAGCAGTTTACTCGGAGTTGACGGCTACACCTTC. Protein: CASSLLGVDGYTF.